This T cell receptor beta chain emerged from a study of cytomegalovirus exposure and HLA in healthy donors. Overall study: Researchers found that roughly 80% of over 350 genotyped donors fell within the Caucasian-associated ancestry cluster. Overall study results and limits: Listed as cytomegalovirus-associated were 150 or so TCR beta chains.

For this clone: Its cognate antigen is unknown.

PCR employed 60 Vbeta and 13 Jbeta primers. Measured with immunoSEQ multiplex PCR; TCRdb has only the in-frame clones, and not every one. The table has about 93,000 clones, around 84% seen once; the top ten hold approximately 3%. Per germline, CDR1 MNHEY and CDR2 SVGAGI. The CDR3 spans 14 residues. The sequenced material came from PBMCs. This TCR was recovered from a woman between 40 and 50 years old in good health and CMV-seronegative. The chain employs TRBV6-5 and TRBJ2-5, with D tentatively TRBD2 (5 bases). The J call may be faulty, since TRBJ2-7 better matches the DNA end. CDR3 sequence: CASSYLADTYEQYF. The CDR3 coding sequence is TGTGCCAGCAGTTATCTAGCAGACACCTACGAGCAGTACTTC.